Each of the 28 T cell receptor beta chains below was sequenced from the same sample in a study of shared clonotypes between healthy human individuals. Using immunoSEQ multiplex PCR, the repertoire was profiled, and TCRdb retains in-frame clones only, with some absent. The table lists 2 million to 3 million clones, around 90% of them singletons. Specimen: naive CD4+ T cells sorted from blood. Subset defined: CD45RA+ positively selected. The receptors derive from a man aged 18 to 29 in good health.

As for this clone: This same CDR3 is encoded by further DNA sequences in the sample. The chain links TRBV5-1 to TRBJ1-6, with 7 bases aligning to TRBD1. The CDR3 spans 14 residues. With 0 bases clipped from V and 7 bases from J, the junction kept 1 base outside the gene matches. Germline CDR1 SGHRS, CDR2 YFSETQ. The CDR3 coding sequence is TGCGCCAGCAGCTTGGGGACAGGAAATTCACCCCTCCACTTT. Its protein is CASSLGTGNSPLHF.

The chain carries TRBV5-1 and TRBJ2-7; D is tentatively TRBD1 or TRBD2 (5 bases each). The length of the CDR3 is 12 residues. The germline V and J ends were trimmed by 4 bases and 3 bases, with 8 bases remaining between them. Germline CDR1 reads SGHRS; CDR2 reads YFSETQ. The CDR3 DNA is TGCGCCAGCAGCCAGGGAGTCTACGAGCAGTACTTC. As protein: CASSQGVYEQYF.

V and J are TRBV7-9 and TRBJ1-2, with TRBD1 matching over 7 bases. Germline V lookup: CDR1 SEHNR, CDR2 FQNEAQ (reference sequence). The length of the CDR3 is 15 residues. With V trimmed by 6 bases and J by 0 bases, 7 bases remained unmatched. The CDR3 DNA is TGTGCCAGCAGTTCCGACAGGGCTACTAACTATGGCTACACCTTC. Its protein product is CASSSDRATNYGYTF.

V gene TRBV5-1 combines with J gene TRBJ2-7; D possibly corresponds to TRBD1 (5 bases). The CDR3 sequence is 14 residues long. The V end was cut by 3 bases, the J end by 0 bases, with 10 bases between. From germline, CDR1 is SGHRS and CDR2 YFSETQ. The CDR3 coding sequence is TGCGCCAGCAGCTCACGGACATCCTCCTACGAGCAGTACTTC. It codes for CASSSRTSSYEQYF.

This clone was observed once. The chain employs TRBV5-8 and TRBJ1-2; no reliable D call. Trimming took off 3 bases at V and 8 bases at J, with 17 bases between the two ends. Germline CDR1 is SGHTS and CDR2 is YDEGEE. The CDR3 is made up of 14 amino acids. As DNA, the CDR3 is TGTGCCAGCAGCTCGCGTATCGGTCCGGAGGGCTACACCTTC. Its protein is CASSSRIGPEGYTF.

In this sample, this clone turned up once. The chain recombines TRBV23-1 with TRBJ1-3; the D is unclear. TRBV23-1 is identified as an open reading frame with a role that is uncertain. This CDR3 contains 13 residues. V lost 2 bases, J lost 0 bases, and 2 bases lay in between. The CDR3 spells CASSQPSGNTIYF. The CDR3 DNA sequence: TGCGCCAGCAGTCAACCCTCTGGAAACACCATATATTTT.

The V gene is TRBV4-3, the J gene TRBJ2-2, with D maybe TRBD2 (6 bases). The CDR3 sequence is 16 residues long. With 0 bases removed from V and 5 bases from J, the gap between germline ends came to 13 bases. CDR1 LGHNA and CDR2 YSLEER come from the germline V gene. CDR3 in DNA: TGCGCCAGCAGCCAAGAATCTCCGGGAGTGACCGGGGAGCTGTTTTTT. Its protein product is CASSQESPGVTGELFF.

The V call is TRBV5-1, the J call TRBJ1-1, with a tentative D call TRBD1 (5 bases). Trimming removed 0 bases from V and 3 bases from J, with 12 bases in between. The CDR3 runs 15 residues. Germline CDR1 and CDR2: SGHRS and YFSETQ. The CDR3 here is CASSLVAGTHTEAFF. As DNA, the CDR3 is TGCGCCAGCAGCTTGGTAGCAGGGACTCACACTGAAGCTTTCTTT.

In its sample, this clone was seen once. The V gene is TRBV6-1, the J gene TRBJ1-5, with D possibly being TRBD1 (6 bases). V was trimmed by 6 bases and J by 6 bases, leaving 18 bases between them. Per the germline V gene, CDR1 is MNHNS and CDR2 is SASEGT. This CDR3 is 15 amino acids long. In DNA form, the CDR3 reads TGTGCCAGCAGGGCAGGGGAGCCTCTAAGTCAGCCCCAGCATTTT. It yields the protein CASRAGEPLSQPQHF.

V gene TRBV5-1 combines with J gene TRBJ2-3; maybe TRBD2 (7 bases). The CDR3 covers 16 residues. The germline V gene encodes CDR1 SGHRS and CDR2 YFSETQ. The V end was cut by 6 bases, the J end by 3 bases, with 20 bases between. CDR3 protein: CASTLAGAVLTDTQYF. CDR3 nucleotides: TGCGCCAGCACCCTGGCGGGGGCCGTCCTAACAGATACGCAGTATTTT.

To note about this clone: In the same sample, other DNA sequences code for this CDR3. The chain combines TRBV11-3 with TRBJ2-7; 9 nucleotides line up with TRBD1. J was trimmed by 6 bases and V by 3 bases; bases with no gene match: 0. Germline values: CDR1 SGHNT, CDR2 YENEEA. The CDR3 spans 12 residues. The DNA for the CDR3 is TGTGCCAGCAGCTTGGACAGGGGCGAGCAGTACTTC. Its translation: CASSLDRGEQYF.

This sequence joins TRBV9 and TRBJ2-7; D is possibly TRBD2 (6 bases). This CDR3 is built from 13 residues. The germline V gene has CDR1 SGDLS and CDR2 YYNGEE. V shed 3 bases and J shed 6 bases, with 13 bases lying between them. As DNA, the CDR3 is TGTGCCAGCAGCGGTACTAGCTGGGGCGAGCAGTACTTC. Translating gives CASSGTSWGEQYF.

V usage is TRBV7-9 and J usage is TRBJ1-2, with D unresolved. Trimming cost V 1 base and J 8 bases, with 8 bases left between them. Germline loops: CDR1 SEHNR, CDR2 FQNEAQ (reference sequence). This CDR3 has 12 amino acids. In DNA form, the CDR3 reads TGTGCCAGCAGCTTAGACATCGGCGGCTACACCTTC. Translating it yields CASSLDIGGYTF.

CDR3 in amino acids: CASGLRVKQGLAGDNEQFF. In nucleotides, the CDR3 is TGTGCTAGTGGTTTGAGAGTTAAGCAGGGCCTAGCGGGAGACAATGAGCAGTTCTTC. The genes are TRBV12-5 and TRBJ2-1, with TRBD2 identical over 10 bases. V shed 2 bases and J 5 bases; nucleotides not matched to a gene: 15. Germline V gene sequence: CDR1 LGHNT, CDR2 FRNRAP. The CDR3 contains 19 residues.

The genes are TRBV15 and TRBJ2-3, with a possible D match to TRBD2 (5 bases). Germline CDR1 and CDR2: LNHNV and YYDKDF (reference sequence). V dropped 1 base and J dropped 2 bases, with 7 bases sitting between them. This CDR3 has 14 amino acids. The CDR3 protein is CATSRGENTDTQYF. CDR3 DNA sequence: TGTGCCACCAGCAGAGGGGAGAACACAGATACGCAGTATTTT.

V is TRBV30 and J is TRBJ1-1; TRBD1 is a possible D gene (6 bases). Germline loops: CDR1 GTSNPN, CDR2 SVGIG (reference sequence). The V gene lost 3 bases and the J gene lost 3 bases, with 14 bases spanning the gap. CDR3 length: 14 residues. This chain's CDR3 is CAWRKRRGDTEAFF. CDR3 nucleotides: TGTGCCTGGAGGAAGCGGAGGGGGGACACTGAAGCTTTCTTT.

The rearrangement links TRBV4-3 to TRBJ2-1; possibly TRBD1 or TRBD2 for D (5 bases each). Germline lookup yields CDR1 LGHNA and CDR2 YSLEER. Trimming cost V 3 bases and J 1 base, with 25 bases left between them. The CDR3 runs to 20 residues. The CDR3: CASSQGVTPEAVDSYNEQFF. The CDR3 coding sequence is TGCGCCAGCAGCCAGGGGGTAACTCCCGAAGCGGTTGATTCCTACAATGAGCAGTTCTTC.

This sequence joins TRBV2 and TRBJ1-2; D gene unclear. The CDR3 extends over 14 amino acids. Germline CDR1 and CDR2: SNHLY and FYNNEI. V lost 1 base and J lost 4, with 10 bases in between. The CDR3 protein is CASSEDSLPYGYTF. DNA for the CDR3: TGTGCCAGCAGTGAAGACAGCCTACCCTATGGCTACACCTTC. Together with reference TRBV2 and TRBJ1-2, the CDR3 gives the full variable domain: EPEVTQTPSHQVTQMGQEVILRCVPISNHLYFYWYRQILGQKVEFLVSFYNNEISEKSEIFDDQFSVERPDGSNFTLKIRSTKLEDSAMYFCASSEDSLPYGYTFGSGTRLTVV.

The chain couples TRBV10-2 to TRBJ1-1; D is unclear. The V gene's germline CDR1 is WSHSY and CDR2 SAAADI. The V end lost 4 bases, the J end lost 7 bases, and 13 bases lay between the germline ends. This CDR3 contains 13 residues. The CDR3 nucleotides read TGCGCCAGCAGTGGAGGAGGAAGTTATGAAGCTTTCTTT. It yields the protein CASSGGGSYEAFF.

The V call is TRBV9, the J call TRBJ2-7, with TRBD1 as a possible D gene (5 bases). V lost 0 bases and J lost 6, with 16 bases in between. CDR1 is SGDLS and CDR2 is YYNGEE in the germline V gene. The CDR3 contains 15 residues. The CDR3 DNA reads TGTGCCAGCAGCGTAGCAAATGCAGGGCCTCGCGAGCAGTACTTC. It translates to CASSVANAGPREQYF.

This rearrangement joins TRBV9 to TRBJ2-7; 11 bases agree with TRBD2. The J segment lost 7 bases and the V segment lost 2 bases, leaving 8 bases of the junction unmatched. The CDR3 runs to 15 residues. The germline CDR1 and CDR2 sequences are SGDLS and YYNGEE. The CDR3 sequence is CASSVIAGGSGEQYF. The CDR3, as DNA: TGTGCCAGCAGCGTTATAGCGGGAGGGTCGGGGGAGCAGTACTTC.

J is TRBJ2-2 and V is TRBV4-1; possibly TRBD1 for D (6 bases). From germline, CDR1 is MGHRA and CDR2 YSYEKL. The ends were cut back, 4 bases at V and 4 bases at J, with 10 bases in the middle. This CDR3 is built from 14 residues. The CDR3 spells CASSRDTFTGELFF. DNA of the CDR3: TGCGCCAGCAGCCGGGACACCTTCACCGGGGAGCTGTTTTTT.

V is TRBV7-9 and J is TRBJ2-4; D not resolved. The V end was cut by 5 bases, the J end by 11 bases, with 10 bases between. This CDR3 contains 11 residues. Looked up from germline, CDR1 is SEHNR and CDR2 is FQNEAQ (reference sequence). CDR3 nucleotides: TGTGCCAGCAGCGCCGCCGACCTTCAGTACTTC. Amino acids: CASSAADLQYF.

This chain uses TRBV30 with TRBJ2-2; D is uncertain. This CDR3 has 15 amino acids. Germline V gene lookup returns CDR1 GTSNPN and CDR2 SVGIG (reference sequence). Trimming shortened V by 0 bases and J by 6 bases, and 14 bases separated the two germline ends. CDR3 nucleotide sequence: TGTGCCTGGAGTGTACTCTCCCCGTGGGCCGGGGAGCTGTTTTTT. It codes for CAWSVLSPWAGELFF.

The chain joins TRBV6-1 to TRBJ1-2; maybe TRBD1 (5 bases). In germline, CDR1 is MNHNS, CDR2 SASEGT. CDR3 size: 14 residues. The germline V and J ends were trimmed by 4 bases and 8 bases, with 17 bases remaining between them. The CDR3 DNA follows: TGTGCCAGCAGTGCCTCGGGGGGGTTTGTCGGCTACACCTTC. Protein product: CASSASGGFVGYTF.

The chain joins TRBV5-1 to TRBJ1-2; D gene uncertain. Germline V gene sequence: CDR1 SGHRS, CDR2 YFSETQ. V lost 7 bases and J lost 3, with 10 bases in between. This CDR3 contains 12 residues. The CDR3 region is CASHRGDYGYTF. The CDR3 region has the DNA TGCGCCAGCCATCGGGGTGACTATGGCTACACCTTC.

The rearrangement uses TRBV9 and TRBJ2-5; possibly TRBD1 or TRBD2 for D (5 bases each). The CDR3 runs to 14 residues. CDR1 is SGDLS and CDR2 is YYNGEE in the germline V gene. V was clipped by 4 bases and J by 1 base, with 11 bases between them. CDR3 amino acids: CASSPGASQETQYF. The CDR3 nucleotides read TGTGCCAGCAGCCCCGGGGCGTCCCAAGAGACCCAGTACTTC.

The chain has TRBV5-4 and TRBJ2-2; 9 nucleotides line up with TRBD2. The CDR3 runs to 17 residues. Germline CDR1 is SGHNT and CDR2 is YYREEE (reference sequence). The V segment lost 4 bases and the J segment 7 bases; nucleotides outside the gene matches: 14. This CDR3 is CASSPVQIAGAIGELFF. The CDR3 nucleotides are TGTGCCAGCAGCCCCGTGCAAATAGCGGGAGCTATCGGGGAGCTGTTTTTT.